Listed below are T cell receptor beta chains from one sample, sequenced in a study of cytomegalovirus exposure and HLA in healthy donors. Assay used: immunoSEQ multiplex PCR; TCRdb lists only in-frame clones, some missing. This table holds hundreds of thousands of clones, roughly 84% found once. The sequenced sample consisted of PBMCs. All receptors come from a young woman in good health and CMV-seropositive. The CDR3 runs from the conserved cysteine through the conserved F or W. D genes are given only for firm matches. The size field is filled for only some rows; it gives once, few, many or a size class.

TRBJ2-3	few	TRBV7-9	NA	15	CASSLLSGLTDTQYF	TGTGCCAGCAGCTTACTTAGCGGACTCACAGATACGCAGTATTTT
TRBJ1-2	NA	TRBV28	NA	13	CASRFGTPYGYTF	TGTGCCAGCAGATTCGGGACACCCTATGGCTACACCTTC
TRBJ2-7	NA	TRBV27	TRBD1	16	CASSPKDNRGPYEQYF	TGTGCCAGCAGTCCGAAAGATAACAGGGGACCGTACGAGCAGTACTTC
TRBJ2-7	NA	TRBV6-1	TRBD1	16	CASSESNWAGGYEQYF	TGTGCCAGCAGTGAAAGCAATTGGGCAGGGGGATACGAGCAGTACTTC
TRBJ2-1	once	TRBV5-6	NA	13	CASSLEVDNEQFF	TGTGCCAGCAGCTTGGAAGTAGACAATGAGCAGTTCTTC
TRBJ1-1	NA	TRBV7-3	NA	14	CASSPRHLGPEAFF	TGTGCCAGCAGCCCCCGACACCTGGGGCCTGAAGCTTTCTTT
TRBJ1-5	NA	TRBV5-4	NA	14	CASSPAGANQPQHF	TGTGCCAGCAGCCCTGCGGGGGCGAATCAGCCCCAGCATTTT
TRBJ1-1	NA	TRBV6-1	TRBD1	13	CASNRDRDTEAFF	TGTGCCAGCAACCGGGACAGAGATACTGAAGCTTTCTTT
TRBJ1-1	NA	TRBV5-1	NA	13	CASSDTLNTEAFF	TGCGCCAGCTCGGACACCTTGAACACTGAAGCTTTCTTT
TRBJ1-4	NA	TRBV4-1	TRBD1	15	CASSHTQGALEKLFF	TGCGCCAGCAGCCATACACAGGGGGCTTTAGAAAAACTGTTTTTT
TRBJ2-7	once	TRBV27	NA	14	CASSLSFVSYEQYF	TGTGCCAGCAGTTTATCGTTTGTCAGCTACGAGCAGTACTTC
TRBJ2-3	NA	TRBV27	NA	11	CATATTYTQYF	TGTGCCACCGCTACCACTTATACGCAGTATTTT
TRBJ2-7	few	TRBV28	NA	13	CASSSLSQYEQYF	TGTGCCAGCAGTTCGTTGAGCCAATACGAGCAGTACTTC
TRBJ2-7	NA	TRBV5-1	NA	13	CASRDPSVYEQYF	TGCGCCAGCAGGGACCCTAGCGTGTACGAGCAGTACTTC
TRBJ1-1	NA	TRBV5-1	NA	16	CASSLGNRQMNTEAFF	TGCGCCAGCAGCTTGGGCAACAGACAAATGAACACTGAAGCTTTCTTT
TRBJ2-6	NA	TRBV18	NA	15	CASSLSPSGANVLTF	TGTGCCAGCTCGCTTAGCCCCTCTGGGGCCAACGTCCTGACTTTC
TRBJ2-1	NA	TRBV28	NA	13	CASIVTGFGEQFF	TGTGCCAGCATCGTAACGGGGTTCGGAGAGCAGTTCTTC
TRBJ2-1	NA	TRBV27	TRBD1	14	CASSFATGQNEQFF	TGTGCCAGCAGTTTCGCGACGGGACAGAATGAGCAGTTCTTC
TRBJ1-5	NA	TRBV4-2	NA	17	CASSQVSGAYSNQPQHF	TGTGCCAGCAGCCAAGTAAGCGGGGCGTATAGCAATCAGCCCCAGCATTTT